This T cell receptor (beta chain) emerged from a study of T cells after yellow fever vaccination. TCRdb redid the calling of the 5' RACE reads with MiXCR, one entry per CDR3 protein. The profile shows a few hundred thousand distinct CDR3 sequences, about 7.1% of them singletons. In this sample, this clonotype turned up many times. The CDR3 length is 18 residues. Germline trimming cut 5 bases from V and 2 bases from J; bases unmatched to any gene: 14. Germline values: CDR1 SGHVS, CDR2 FNYEAQ. The chain employs TRBV7-6 and TRBJ2-3, with 9 nucleotides matching TRBD2. This sequence originates from a man aged 25 to 40 who received the YFV17D yellow fever vaccine. The material was CD4+ T cells sorted from PBMCs, obtained 15 days after the yellow fever booster vaccination. The CDR3 sequence is CASSHLRAAGGTTDTQYF. CDR3 nucleotide sequence: TGTGCCAGCAGCCACCTCCGGGCAGCGGGAGGAACCACAGATACGCAGTATTTT.